This T cell receptor beta chain was recorded in a study of blood T cell repertoires in COVID-19. This clone was recorded only once. There are 15 residues in the CDR3. The ends lost 6 bases at V and 1 base at J; junction bases unmatched: 2. Per germline, CDR1 LNHDA and CDR2 SQIVND (reference sequence). Libraries were prepared by immunoSEQ multiplex PCR; TCRdb keeps only in-frame clonotypes and omits some of them. The top ten hold roughly 8.3% of the sample, which has around 68,000 clones, about 81% seen once. The sequenced material came from peripheral blood. This clonotype was obtained from a human donor in a cohort sampled during active COVID-19. This sequence joins TRBV19 and TRBJ2-6, with 8 bases lining up with TRBD1. CDR3 sequence reads: CASRTGDSGANVLTF. The CDR3 bases are TGTGCCAGTAGGACAGGGGATTCTGGGGCCAACGTCCTGACTTTC.